Listed here are 22 T cell receptor beta chains from one sample, sequenced in a study of T cells after yellow fever vaccination. TCRdb used MiXCR to reprocess the 5' RACE reads, holding one entry per CDR3 protein. Seen here are 360,000 or so distinct CDR3 sequences, around a tenth observed once, and the top ten hold less than 20%. The source material was PBMCs, sampled on the day of the first yellow fever vaccination. Receptors were obtained from a man aged 18 to 30 who received the YFV17D yellow fever vaccine.

The rearrangement joins TRBV19 to TRBJ1-2; 8 bases align to TRBD1. CDR3 length: 13 residues. The V and J ends lost 3 bases and 8 bases, in that order; junction bases with no gene match: 5. Germline assignment: CDR1 LNHDA and CDR2 SQIVND (reference sequence). The CDR3, as DNA: TGTGCCAGTAGTATGGGGACAGGAGCCGGCTACACCTTC. It specifies CASSMGTGAGYTF. Variable domain in full (rest from reference TRBV19 and TRBJ1-2): DGGITQSPKYLFRKEGQNVTLSCEQNLNHDAMYWYRQDPGQGLRLIYYSQIVNDFQKGDIAEGYSVSREKKESFPLTVTSAQKNPTAFYLCASSMGTGAGYTFGSGTRLTVV.

Only a few counts were recorded for this clonotype. This chain connects TRBV5-1 to TRBJ2-1; 8 positions agree with TRBD2. This CDR3 spans 15 amino acids. Germline CDR1 reads SGHRS; CDR2 reads YFSETQ. J was trimmed by 4 bases and V by 0 bases; bases with no gene match: 3. The CDR3 reads CASSLEAGDYNEQFF. As DNA, the CDR3 is TGCGCCAGCAGCTTGGAAGCGGGGGATTACAATGAGCAGTTCTTC.

The V call is TRBV4-1, the J call TRBJ2-3; 10 bases map to TRBD2. With V trimmed by 1 base and J by 5 bases, 6 bases remained unmatched. Germline V CDR1 and CDR2: MGHRA, YSYEKL. The CDR3 is 16 amino acids. CDR3 sequence (DNA): TGCGCCAGCAGCCAAGTTCTAGCGGGGGACCAAGATACGCAGTATTTT. Translation: CASSQVLAGDQDTQYF.

The table lists this clonotype with a few counts. The V and J genes are TRBV30 and TRBJ1-2; D perhaps matches TRBD1 (5 bases). V lost 3 bases to trimming and J lost 7 bases, with 9 bases between them. In germline, CDR1 is GTSNPN, CDR2 SVGIG (reference sequence). The CDR3 sequence is 11 residues long. For the CDR3, the DNA is TGTGCCTGGAGCAGGGCGGTTGGCTACACCTTC. Translation: CAWSRAVGYTF.

The rearrangement links TRBV12-3 or TRBV12-4 to TRBJ2-5, with D tentatively TRBD1 (5 bases). CDR3 size: 11 residues. Trimming removed 5 bases at V and 8 bases at J, with 9 bases between. CDR3 in amino acids: CASSEQVTQYF. The CDR3 DNA follows: TGTGCCAGCAGTGAACAGGTTACCCAGTACTTC.

Only a few counts were recorded for this clonotype. The rearrangement uses TRBV7-2 and TRBJ2-2, with a possible D match to TRBD2 (7 bases). The CDR3 loop spans 15 amino acids. V gave up 5 bases and J gave up 5 bases, with 15 bases separating them. The germline V gene has CDR1 SGHTA and CDR2 FQGNSA. In nucleotides, the CDR3 is TGTGCCAGCAGCCCGGGGGGCCCGGGTACCGGGGAGCTGTTTTTT. Protein sequence: CASSPGGPGTGELFF.

About this clonotype itself: The junction departs from the called germline gene at one end, perhaps through a read error. The chain couples TRBV18 to TRBJ1-2; weak D call: TRBD1 (5 bases). CDR1 is KGHSH, CDR2 LQKENI, per germline. The CDR3 is made up of 12 amino acids. CDR3 DNA sequence: TGTGCCAGCTCAGCCCGGGACGTAGGCTCGGACTTC. Amino acids: CASSARDVGSDF. The full variable domain, its missing parts supplied by reference TRBV18 and TRBJ1-2, is NAGVMQNPRHLVRRRGQEARLRCSPMKGHSHVYWYRQLPEEGLKFMVYLQKENIIDESGMPKERFSAEFPKEGPSILRIQQVVRGDSAAYFCASSARDVGSDFGSGTRLTVV.

This clonotype was recorded many times. The CDR3 sequence: CASSLAASGGHISYNEQFF. DNA for the CDR3: TGCGCCAGCAGCTTGGCGGCTAGCGGGGGTCACATCTCCTACAATGAGCAGTTCTTC. The chain links TRBV5-1 to TRBJ2-1; 10 bases map to TRBD2. Germline CDR1 and CDR2: SGHRS and YFSETQ. The CDR3 sequence is 19 residues long. V lost 0 bases, J lost 0 bases, and 9 bases stayed unmatched.

V usage is TRBV15 and J usage is TRBJ2-5, with TRBD2 matching over 11 bases. Germline CDR1 and CDR2: LNHNV and YYDKDF (reference sequence). After removal of 5 bases from V and 5 bases from J, the junction contained 10 bases not matched to a gene. The CDR3 length is 16 residues. DNA for the CDR3: TGTGCCACCAGCGGCGGGCTAGCGGGGGGTGTGGAGACCCAGTACTTC. Protein product: CATSGGLAGGVETQYF.

The sample holds a few counts of this clonotype. The chain combines TRBV5-1 with TRBJ2-3; D may be TRBD2 (5 bases). Germline V gives CDR1 SGHRS, CDR2 YFSETQ. V was clipped by 4 bases and J by 3 bases, with 18 bases between them. The CDR3 sequence is 16 residues long. The CDR3: CASSQRTHAGTDTQYF. In DNA form, the CDR3 reads TGCGCCAGCAGCCAAAGGACCCATGCGGGTACAGATACGCAGTATTTT.

The chain recombines TRBV6-5 with TRBJ1-1; the match to TRBD1 covers 10 bases. J gave up 5 bases and V 2 bases, and 5 bases lay outside the gene matches. Germline CDR1 reads MNHEY; CDR2 reads SVGAGI. The CDR3 is 15 amino acids. CDR3 DNA: TGTGCCAGCAGTTACGGGGACAGGGGATATACTGAAGCTTTCTTT. It encodes CASSYGDRGYTEAFF.

The chain recombines TRBV10-3 with TRBJ2-3; tentatively, D is TRBD2 (6 bases). The CDR3 is made up of 13 amino acids. Germline V lookup: CDR1 ENHRY, CDR2 SYGVKD. Trimming stripped 4 bases from V and 1 base from J, with 6 bases between. As DNA, the CDR3 is TGTGCCATCAGTGGGGGGGGCACAGATACGCAGTATTTT. It codes for CAISGGGTDTQYF.

The V and J genes are TRBV18 and TRBJ2-4, with 11 positions matching TRBD1. CDR1 is KGHSH and CDR2 is LQKENI in the germline V gene. V gave up 3 bases and J gave up 5 bases; unmatched junction bases: 0. There are 14 residues in the CDR3. The CDR3 DNA reads TGTGCCAGCTCACCGGACAGGGGGCAAAACATTCAGTACTTC. The encoded protein is CASSPDRGQNIQYF.

The table lists this clonotype with a few counts. The chain uses TRBV6-5 and TRBJ1-2, with a tentative D call TRBD1 (6 bases). The germline CDR1 and CDR2 sequences are MNHEY and SVGAGI. Trimming shortened V by 4 bases and J by 4 bases, and 13 bases separated the two germline ends. CDR3 size: 14 residues. The CDR3 coding sequence is TGTGCCAGCAGTTCCTGGGACATCCCCTATGGCTACACCTTC. It specifies CASSSWDIPYGYTF.

The chain couples TRBV9 to TRBJ2-2; D tentatively fits TRBD1 or TRBD2 (5 bases each). The ends were cut back, 3 bases at V and 5 bases at J, with 14 bases in the middle. The CDR3 loop spans 15 amino acids. CDR1 and CDR2 (germline): SGDLS, YYNGEE. As DNA, the CDR3 is TGTGCCAGCAGCGGGGGACCAGGATGGACCGGGGAGCTGTTTTTT. Translation gives CASSGGPGWTGELFF.

The gene calls are TRBV27 and TRBJ2-3; D gene unclear. There are 14 residues in the CDR3. From germline, CDR1 is MNHEY and CDR2 SMNVEV (reference sequence). V gave up 6 bases and J gave up 2 bases, with 12 bases separating them. The CDR3 loop is CASRTNPLTDTQYF. The CDR3 coding sequence is TGTGCCAGCAGAACTAATCCGCTCACAGATACGCAGTATTTT.

The genes are TRBV7-9 and TRBJ2-1; 8 bases are a match to TRBD2. Germline CDR1 reads SEHNR; CDR2 reads FQNEAQ (reference sequence). The CDR3 is 15 residues long. The V segment lost 2 bases and the J segment 5 bases; nucleotides outside the gene matches: 5. The CDR3 is CASSLRRGDNNEQFF. CDR3 DNA sequence: TGTGCCAGCAGCTTAAGGCGGGGGGACAACAATGAGCAGTTCTTC.

This clonotype showed up just a few times. The rearrangement joins TRBV6-1 to TRBJ2-7, with 12 nucleotides matching TRBD1. The CDR3 is 13 residues long. The ends lost 6 bases at V and 7 bases at J; junction bases unmatched: 4. Germline CDR1 MNHNS, CDR2 SASEGT. CDR3 DNA: TGTGCCAGCAGAGGGACAGGGGGCTGGGAGCAGTACGTC. Protein product: CASRGTGGWEQYV.

V gene TRBV7-3 combines with J gene TRBJ2-5; D is ambiguous. V was cut by 7 bases and J by 7 bases, with 16 bases left in between. The CDR3 covers 13 residues. Looked up from germline, CDR1 is SGHTA and CDR2 is FQGTGA. The CDR3 nucleotides read TGTGCCAGCAACCAGGACGGCGTGGGGACCCAGTACTTC. The encoded protein is CASNQDGVGTQYF. Drawing the rest from reference TRBV7-3 and TRBJ2-5, the complete variable domain is GAGVSQTPSNKVTEKGKYVELRCDPISGHTALYWYRQSLGQGPEFLIYFQGTGAADDSGLPNDRFFAVRPEGSVSTLKIQRTERGDSAVYLCASNQDGVGTQYFGPGTRLLVL.

In this sample, this clonotype turned up a few times. The CDR3 sequence is CASSLSYSGANVLTF. CDR3 in DNA: TGTGCCAGCAGTTTATCGTACTCTGGGGCCAACGTCCTGACTTTC. The chain is built from TRBV12-3 or TRBV12-4 and TRBJ2-6; the D is unclear. The CDR3 consists of 15 residues. The V gene lost 2 bases and the J gene lost 0 bases, with 5 bases spanning the gap.

This clonotype appeared many times. The V and J genes are TRBV7-2 and TRBJ2-7; TRBD1 matches 7 bases. With 1 base clipped from V and 5 bases from J, the junction kept 2 bases outside the gene matches. CDR1 is SGHTA, CDR2 FQGNSA, per germline. The CDR3 has 13 amino acids. The CDR3 DNA reads as TGTGCCAGCAGCTTAGGACAGGGAGACGAGCAGTACTTC. It translates to CASSLGQGDEQYF.

This rearrangement joins TRBV12-3 or TRBV12-4 to TRBJ2-5, with D hard to call. V dropped 6 bases and J dropped 0 bases, with 11 bases sitting between them. There are 14 residues in the CDR3. DNA of the CDR3: TGTGCCAGCAGCCGAGACATCTACCAAGAGACCCAGTACTTC. The encoded protein is CASSRDIYQETQYF.